This passage covers 15 T cell receptor beta chains from one sample sequenced in a study of technical replicates of blood from a few donors. Assay used: immunoSEQ multiplex PCR; TCRdb lists only in-frame clones, some missing. The sample holds about 12,000 clones; roughly 79% are singletons and the top ten take 14% to 15%. The sequenced material came from PBMCs. The source of these receptors is a human donor in good health.

The V and J genes are TRBV5-1 and TRBJ1-1; D remains ambiguous. Trimming took 4 bases from V and 0 from J, leaving 10 bases between them. Germline V lookup: CDR1 SGHRS, CDR2 YFSETQ. This CDR3 has 14 residues. The CDR3 is CASSPPGMNTEAFF. CDR3 bases: TGCGCCAGCAGCCCCCCGGGGATGAACACTGAAGCTTTCTTT.

This clone appeared once. The gene calls are TRBV29-1 and TRBJ2-1; 8 nucleotides align to TRBD2. After removal of 3 bases from V and 6 bases from J, the junction contained 7 bases not matched to a gene. This CDR3 comprises 14 residues. Germline V gene data show CDR1 as SQVTM and CDR2 as ANQGSEA. The CDR3 nucleotides are TGCAGCGTTGAGGCGGGGGGTCTCGTCAATGAGCAGTTCTTC. It is translated as CSVEAGGLVNEQFF.

The chain combines TRBV7-9 with TRBJ1-1; 9 bases agree with TRBD1. CDR1 is SEHNR, CDR2 FQNEAQ, per germline (reference sequence). The CDR3 sequence is 15 residues long. The J segment lost 4 bases and the V segment lost 5 bases, leaving 8 bases of the junction unmatched. The CDR3 sequence: CASSPMGQGGTEAFF. CDR3 bases: TGTGCCAGCAGCCCGATGGGACAGGGAGGCACTGAAGCTTTCTTT.

CDR3 region: CASSEARGYGGRRVGQYF. Written as DNA, the CDR3 is TGTGCCAGCAGTGAAGCGAGGGGGTATGGGGGTCGCAGAGTGGGGCAGTACTTC. The chain joins TRBV2 to TRBJ2-7; possibly TRBD1 for D (6 bases). The V end was cut by 0 bases, the J end by 9 bases, with 27 bases between. Germline V gene sequence: CDR1 SNHLY, CDR2 FYNNEI. This CDR3 spans 18 amino acids.

The count of this clone is one. The CDR3 DNA is TGTGCCAGCACCCCCGGGTCCGAGGGAAACGGAGAGACCCAGTACTTC. Protein: CASTPGSEGNGETQYF. This chain joins TRBV5-4 and TRBJ2-5, with a tentative D call TRBD2 (5 bases). Trimming pared 6 bases from V and 4 bases from J, leaving 22 bases between. The CDR3 is made up of 16 amino acids. Per the germline V gene, CDR1 is SGHNT and CDR2 is YYREEE (reference sequence). Filled out from reference TRBV5-4 and TRBJ2-5, the complete variable domain reads ETGVTQSPTHLIKTRGQQVTLRCSSQSGHNTVSWYQQALGQGPQFIFQYYREEENGRGNFPPRFSGLQFPNYSSELNVNALELDDSALYLCASTPGSEGNGETQYFGPGTRLLVL.

The chain recombines TRBV6-5 with TRBJ2-5; no firm D call. Germline lookup yields CDR1 MNHEY and CDR2 SVGAGI. Trimming stripped 4 bases from V and 3 bases from J, with 12 bases between. CDR3 length: 14 residues. Here the CDR3 reads CASSSLPIKETQYF. The CDR3 nucleotides read TGTGCCAGCAGTTCCCTACCTATTAAAGAGACCCAGTACTTC.

The J gene is TRBJ2-3, the V gene TRBV6-5; 8 nucleotides match TRBD1. J was trimmed by 1 base and V by 4 bases; bases with no gene match: 4. Germline loops: CDR1 MNHEY, CDR2 SVGAGI. CDR3 length equals 15 residues. In DNA form, the CDR3 reads TGTGCCAGCAGTTCAGGACAGGGAGGCACAGATACGCAGTATTTT. Its translation is CASSSGQGGTDTQYF.

The chain is built from TRBV13 and TRBJ2-3; possible D gene TRBD1, 6 bases. V shed 5 bases and J shed 2 bases, with 17 bases lying between them. Germline assignment: CDR1 PRHDT and CDR2 FYEKMQ (reference sequence). The CDR3 is made up of 16 amino acids. The CDR3: CASSPGTRGNTDTQYF. As DNA, the CDR3 is TGTGCCAGCAGCCCCGGGACCAGGGGAAACACAGATACGCAGTATTTT.

V gene TRBV19 combines with J gene TRBJ2-7; weak D call: TRBD1 (6 bases). The V end was cut by 4 bases, the J end by 0 bases, with 13 bases between. From germline, CDR1 is LNHDA and CDR2 SQIVND (reference sequence). CDR3 length equals 15 residues. The CDR3, as DNA: TGTGCCAGTAGTACCCAGGGGCCGAGCTCCTACGAGCAGTACTTC. Residues: CASSTQGPSSYEQYF.

The J gene is TRBJ2-3, the V gene TRBV15; 11 bases are a match to TRBD2. This CDR3 is built from 16 residues. Germline CDR1 reads LNHNV; CDR2 reads YYDKDF (reference sequence). The trim removed 3 bases at V and 4 bases at J, leaving 6 bases unmatched. The CDR3 DNA is TGTGCCACCAGCAGGAGAACTAGCGGGAGCCCAGATACGCAGTATTTT. It is translated as CATSRRTSGSPDTQYF.

The sample holds one count of this clone. The chain uses TRBV6-6 and TRBJ1-1; D unresolved. CDR1 is MNHNY and CDR2 is SVGAGI in the germline V gene (reference sequence). Trimming left V 7 bases short and J 3 bases short, with 12 bases between. The CDR3 extends over 13 amino acids. The CDR3 reads CASTRAKDTEAFF. DNA for the CDR3: TGTGCCAGCACGAGGGCTAAGGACACTGAAGCTTTCTTT.

J is TRBJ2-2 and V is TRBV7-6; 9 bases fit TRBD1. V lost 3 bases to trimming and J lost 6 bases; unmatched junction nucleotides: 14. The V gene's germline CDR1 is SGHVS and CDR2 FNYEAQ. The CDR3 length is 18 residues. This CDR3 reads CASSFLGVGQGISGELFF. The CDR3 DNA sequence: TGTGCCAGCAGCTTTTTAGGGGTGGGACAGGGCATCTCCGGGGAGCTGTTTTTT.

This clone has more than one count but fewer than ten. Written as DNA, the CDR3 is TGTGCCAGCAGCCGGGTAGCGCGGACCAACTACGAGCAGTACTTC. This gives the protein CASSRVARTNYEQYF. The rearrangement uses TRBV7-8 and TRBJ2-7; maybe TRBD2 (5 bases). CDR3 size: 15 residues. Between the trimmed V and J ends, which lost 5 bases and 3 bases, there was a span of 17 bases. Germline V gene sequence: CDR1 SGHVS, CDR2 FQNEAQ.

The rearrangement joins TRBV2 to TRBJ2-3, with 7 bases identical to TRBD2. J lost 4 bases, V lost 7 bases, and 8 bases had no gene match. Germline loops: CDR1 SNHLY, CDR2 FYNNEI. The CDR3 has 14 amino acids. The CDR3 is CASKTVRGADTQYF. In DNA, the CDR3 is TGTGCCAGCAAGACAGTCCGGGGGGCAGATACGCAGTATTTT.

The rearrangement joins TRBV19 to TRBJ1-1; 7 positions agree with TRBD1. Germline trimming cut 6 bases from V and 2 bases from J; bases unmatched to any gene: 9. Germline assignment: CDR1 LNHDA and CDR2 SQIVND (reference sequence). The CDR3 is made up of 15 amino acids. The CDR3 here is CASRERGRGNTEAFF. The CDR3, as DNA: TGTGCCAGTAGGGAAAGGGGGCGGGGAAACACTGAAGCTTTCTTT.